The 30 T cell receptor beta chains reported below all come from one sample, sequenced in a study of cytomegalovirus exposure and HLA in healthy donors. Amplification used 60 Vbeta primers and 13 Jbeta primers. Sequencing was performed with immunoSEQ multiplex PCR; in TCRdb, only in-frame clones are kept and a portion is missing. Among approximately 99,000 clones listed, over 75% were seen once. Input material: PBMCs. The receptors were gathered from a man aged 40-55 years in good health and CMV-seropositive.

This clone was recorded once. The DNA of the CDR3 is TGTGCCAGCAGCTTCGGGACAGGGTACAATGAGCAGTTCTTC. Translation: CASSFGTGYNEQFF. This chain uses TRBV7-9 with TRBJ2-1; 9 bases are shared with TRBD1. The CDR3 runs to 14 residues. J was trimmed by 4 bases and V by 3 bases; bases with no gene match: 1. Germline CDR1 and CDR2: SEHNR and FQNEAQ (reference sequence).

This rearrangement joins TRBV27 to TRBJ1-5; D uncertain. Germline values: CDR1 MNHEY, CDR2 SMNVEV (reference sequence). Between the trimmed V and J ends, which lost 11 bases and 2 bases, there was a span of 16 bases. CDR3 size: 14 residues. The CDR3 loop is CAGGTGGGNQPQHF. As DNA, the CDR3 is TGTGCCGGTGGCACGGGAGGAGGCAATCAGCCCCAGCATTTT.

The chain carries TRBV10-3 and TRBJ2-1, with 11 bases identical to TRBD2. The CDR3 is made up of 15 amino acids. After removal of 10 bases from V and 5 bases from J, the junction contained 10 bases not matched to a gene. Germline values: CDR1 ENHRY, CDR2 SYGVKD. The CDR3 coding sequence is TGTGCCACCCGCTTGGGACTAGCGGCCAACAATGAGCAGTTCTTC. Translating it yields CATRLGLAANNEQFF.

V and J are TRBV11-2 and TRBJ2-1, with TRBD2 matching 9 bases. V shed 3 bases and J 7 bases; nucleotides not matched to a gene: 7. CDR3 length: 15 residues. Looked up from germline, CDR1 is SGHAT and CDR2 is FQNNGV. CDR3 sequence (DNA): TGTGCCAGCAGCTTTTGGGCTAGCGGGAAGAATGAGCAGTTCTTC. This encodes CASSFWASGKNEQFF.

V and J are TRBV18 and TRBJ1-2, with D perhaps TRBD1 (6 bases). Looked up from germline, CDR1 is KGHSH and CDR2 is LQKENI. The CDR3 contains 13 residues. V was shortened by 5 bases and J by 4 bases, with 11 bases between the two germline ends. The CDR3, as DNA: TGTGCCAGCTCAGCCGGACAGTCCTATGGCTACACCTTC. Amino acids: CASSAGQSYGYTF.

The chain combines TRBV30 with TRBJ1-2, with 9 bases identical to TRBD1. The CDR3 runs 16 residues. CDR1 and CDR2 from the germline V gene are GTSNPN and SVGIG (reference sequence). Trimming removed 0 bases from V and 9 bases from J; junction bases left unmatched: 14. The DNA for the CDR3 is TGTGCCTGGAGTGTACAGGAGGACAGGGGTTTCCATCGCTACACCTTC. Translating gives CAWSVQEDRGFHRYTF.

About this clone: Other DNA sequences in this specimen translate into the identical CDR3. This chain links TRBV7-2 with TRBJ2-7; 11 nucleotides align to TRBD2. Trimming at V came to 1 base and at J to 2 bases, leaving 13 bases not matched to a gene. The CDR3 covers 19 residues. Per germline, CDR1 SGHTA and CDR2 FQGNSA. CDR3 bases: TGTGCCAGCAGCTTAGTATCTGGCCCTGGGACTAGCGGAGCCTACGAGCAGTACTTC. It yields the protein CASSLVSGPGTSGAYEQYF.

The chain links TRBV13 to TRBJ1-3; D unresolved. Germline V gene data show CDR1 as PRHDT and CDR2 as FYEKMQ (reference sequence). The CDR3 extends over 15 amino acids. Trimming removed 0 bases from V and 0 bases from J, with 6 bases in between. DNA for the CDR3: TGTGCCAGCAGCTTAGGCGGGGTCTCTGGAAACACCATATATTTT. Residues: CASSLGGVSGNTIYF.

The chain's CDR3 is CASSLGRAAKNIQYF. The CDR3, as DNA: TGTGCCAGCAGTTTAGGCAGGGCAGCCAAAAACATTCAGTACTTC. The chain links TRBV28 to TRBJ2-4, with a possible D match to TRBD1 (5 bases). Germline V gives CDR1 MDHEN, CDR2 SYDVKM. The V end was cut by 2 bases, the J end by 0 bases, with 8 bases between. This CDR3 spans 15 amino acids. Supplemented by reference TRBV28 and TRBJ2-4, the full variable domain reads DVKVTQSSRYLVKRTGEKVFLECVQDMDHENMFWYRQDPGLGLRLIYFSYDVKMKEKGDIPEGYSVSREKKERFSLILESASTNQTSMYLCASSLGRAAKNIQYFGAGTRLSVL.

The chain employs TRBV28 and TRBJ2-7, with 10 bases aligning to TRBD2. V trimming: 1 base; J trimming: 5 bases; junction bases outside the gene matches: 5. This CDR3 has 15 amino acids. CDR1 is MDHEN, CDR2 SYDVKM, per germline. CDR3: CASSLSSSGSHEQYF. The CDR3, as DNA: TGTGCCAGCAGTTTATCCTCTAGCGGGAGCCACGAGCAGTACTTC. The whole variable domain, remainder taken from reference TRBV28 and TRBJ2-7, is DVKVTQSSRYLVKRTGEKVFLECVQDMDHENMFWYRQDPGLGLRLIYFSYDVKMKEKGDIPEGYSVSREKKERFSLILESASTNQTSMYLCASSLSSSGSHEQYFGPGTRLTVT.

The genes are TRBV7-8 and TRBJ2-7, with 8 bases identical to TRBD2. The CDR3 is 17 amino acids. Germline V gene sequence: CDR1 SGHVS, CDR2 FQNEAQ. The J segment lost 4 bases and the V segment lost 4 bases, leaving 15 bases of the junction unmatched. The CDR3 spells CASSSSPRERGLYEQYF. CDR3 bases: TGTGCCAGCAGCTCTAGCCCGCGGGAGCGGGGGTTGTACGAGCAGTACTTC. The entire variable domain, with the rest obtained from reference TRBV7-8 and TRBJ2-7, is as follows: GAGVSQSPRYKVAKRGQDVALRCDPISGHVSLFWYQQALGQGPEFLTYFQNEAQLDKSGLPSDRFFAERPEGSVSTLKIQRTQQEDSAVYLCASSSSPRERGLYEQYFGPGTRLTVT.

The chain uses TRBV13 and TRBJ1-2; D is uncertain. CDR3 length: 12 amino acids. Germline V gene lookup returns CDR1 PRHDT and CDR2 FYEKMQ (reference sequence). Trimming pared 0 bases from V and 8 bases from J, leaving 7 bases between. The CDR3 sequence is CASSLGVEGYTF. CDR3 DNA sequence: TGTGCCAGCAGCTTAGGGGTAGAGGGCTACACCTTC.

The chain recombines TRBV27 with TRBJ2-2; the D is unclear. This CDR3 is built from 15 residues. The germline V gene encodes CDR1 MNHEY and CDR2 SMNVEV (reference sequence). The V gene lost 4 bases and the J gene lost 3 bases, with 12 bases spanning the gap. In DNA, the CDR3 is TGTGCCAGCAGTTCTAACATAGGAGACACCGGGGAGCTGTTTTTT. Translation gives CASSSNIGDTGELFF.

The gene calls are TRBV4-2 and TRBJ2-7, with unresolved D. The germline V gene has CDR1 LGHNA and CDR2 YNFKEQ. The length of the CDR3 is 15 residues. Deletions cut 0 bases from V and 3 bases from J, with 12 bases between. CDR3 sequence (DNA): TGTGCCAGCAGCCAAGAAAAGCAAGCCTACTACGAGCAGTACTTC. Translating it yields CASSQEKQAYYEQYF.

The chain couples TRBV30 to TRBJ1-1, with unresolved D. CDR1 and CDR2 (germline): GTSNPN, SVGIG (reference sequence). The CDR3 totals 12 residues. Between the trimmed V and J ends, which lost 5 bases and 7 bases, there was a span of 14 bases. The CDR3 reads CAWERDTIEAFF. The CDR3 DNA follows: TGTGCCTGGGAACGGGATACTATTGAAGCTTTCTTT.

V is TRBV28 and J is TRBJ1-5; maybe TRBD1 (5 bases). The germline V and J ends were trimmed by 5 bases and 3 bases, with 32 bases remaining between them. Germline CDR1 is MDHEN and CDR2 is SYDVKM. The CDR3 is 21 amino acids. Here the CDR3 reads CASSPRGVAREAQKVNQPQHF. In DNA, the CDR3 is TGTGCCAGCAGTCCTCGGGGGGTCGCAAGAGAGGCGCAAAAAGTCAATCAGCCCCAGCATTTT.

V is TRBV2 and J is TRBJ1-2, with D tentatively TRBD1 (5 bases). Trimming took 7 bases from V and 2 from J, leaving 11 bases between them. The germline V gene encodes CDR1 SNHLY and CDR2 FYNNEI. This CDR3 comprises 13 residues. CDR3 sequence reads: CASTLDKNYGYTF. DNA of the CDR3: TGTGCCAGCACCTTGGACAAGAACTATGGCTACACCTTC. The full variable domain, its missing parts supplied by reference TRBV2 and TRBJ1-2, is EPEVTQTPSHQVTQMGQEVILRCVPISNHLYFYWYRQILGQKVEFLVSFYNNEISEKSEIFDDQFSVERPDGSNFTLKIRSTKLEDSAMYFCASTLDKNYGYTFGSGTRLTVV.

The genes are TRBV19 and TRBJ1-1, with TRBD1 matching over 8 bases. CDR1 LNHDA and CDR2 SQIVND come from the germline V gene (reference sequence). The CDR3 has 15 residues. V shed 7 bases, J shed 5 bases, and the junction held 12 bases outside the gene matches. CDR3 loop: CASTPIRGRDTEAFF. CDR3 DNA sequence: TGTGCCAGTACCCCGATCAGGGGGCGAGATACTGAAGCTTTCTTT.

The V call is TRBV5-1, the J call TRBJ2-2; 10 nucleotides match TRBD2. Looked up from germline, CDR1 is SGHRS and CDR2 is YFSETQ. V lost 2 bases, J lost 2 bases, and 3 bases stayed unmatched. The CDR3 is made up of 16 amino acids. The CDR3 sequence: CASSFLAGGNTGELFF. The CDR3 region has the DNA TGCGCCAGCAGCTTTTTAGCGGGGGGAAACACCGGGGAGCTGTTTTTT.

This clone was observed once. This chain joins TRBV4-2 and TRBJ1-2; possibly TRBD1 for D (6 bases). V dropped 1 base and J dropped 4 bases, with 13 bases sitting between them. The CDR3 has 15 amino acids. Germline loops: CDR1 LGHNA, CDR2 YNFKEQ. This CDR3 is CASSQAGGAVYGYTF. DNA for the CDR3: TGTGCCAGCAGCCAAGCCGGGGGGGCAGTCTATGGCTACACCTTC.

This rearrangement joins TRBV5-1 to TRBJ2-5, with no clear D. The germline V gene has CDR1 SGHRS and CDR2 YFSETQ. This CDR3 comprises 13 residues. V was pared by 1 base and J by 1 base, with 5 bases between. CDR3 in DNA: TGCGCCAGCAGCTTGCCCATCCAAGAGACCCAGTACTTC. Its translation: CASSLPIQETQYF.

V is TRBV29-1 and J is TRBJ1-1; tentative D call: TRBD1 (6 bases). V lost 5 bases, J lost 0 bases, and 10 bases lay in between. There are 13 residues in the CDR3. In germline, CDR1 is SQVTM, CDR2 ANQGSEA. The CDR3 DNA reads as TGCAGCGTTCCGGGACATATGAACACTGAAGCTTTCTTT. It translates to CSVPGHMNTEAFF.

The CDR3 here is CASSLVPSEHNEQFF. CDR3 DNA: TGTGCCAGCAGCTTAGTTCCTAGCGAACACAATGAGCAGTTCTTC. The V call is TRBV11-2, the J call TRBJ2-1; weak D call: TRBD2 (6 bases). Germline V lookup: CDR1 SGHAT, CDR2 FQNNGV. The CDR3 totals 15 residues. With 1 base removed from V and 5 bases from J, the gap between germline ends came to 12 bases.

The chain has TRBV28 and TRBJ1-2, with a weak D call TRBD1 (6 bases). V was cut by 2 bases and J by 0 bases, with 16 bases left in between. This CDR3 has 17 residues. Germline CDR1 and CDR2: MDHEN and SYDVKM. The CDR3 sequence is CASSLEQGEPTNYGYTF. CDR3 nucleotide sequence: TGTGCCAGCAGTTTAGAACAGGGCGAACCCACTAACTATGGCTACACCTTC.

On this clone itself: The CDR3 carries no conserved terminal phenylalanine or tryptophan, so it likely arises from a read error. The chain uses TRBV28 and TRBJ1-2; 8 nucleotides match TRBD1. Unmatched junction bases numbered 12, after V lost 8 bases and J lost 7 bases. Germline assignment: CDR1 MDHEN and CDR2 SYDVKM. The CDR3 spans 14 residues. This chain's CDR3 is CASLSTGDVSGYTL. CDR3 nucleotides: TGTGCCAGCCTATCGACAGGGGACGTTTCTGGCTACACCCTC.

This clone has more than one count but fewer than ten. The rearrangement uses TRBV5-4 and TRBJ2-3; 14 bases fit TRBD2. The CDR3 spans 16 residues. V lost 2 bases to trimming and J lost 6 bases; unmatched junction nucleotides: 5. Germline V gene lookup returns CDR1 SGHNT and CDR2 YYREEE (reference sequence). DNA of the CDR3: TGTGCCAGCAGCTTTTGGACTAGCGGGGGGAAGGATACGCAGTATTTT. Translating gives CASSFWTSGGKDTQYF.

The chain uses TRBV7-9 and TRBJ1-3; possibly TRBD1 for D (5 bases). The V end lost 1 base, the J end lost 3 bases, and 10 bases lay between the germline ends. CDR1 SEHNR and CDR2 FQNEAQ come from the germline V gene (reference sequence). This CDR3 has 15 residues. The CDR3, as DNA: TGTGCCAGCAGCTTAGGCAGGGTGGGTGGAAACACCATATATTTT. Its protein product is CASSLGRVGGNTIYF. Based on the CDR3 plus reference TRBV7-9 and TRBJ1-3, the full variable domain is DTGVSQNPRHKITKRGQNVTFRCDPISEHNRLYWYRQTLGQGPEFLTYFQNEAQLEKSRLLSDRFSAERPKGSFSTLEIQRTEQGDSAMYLCASSLGRVGGNTIYFGEGSWLTVV.

This chain uses TRBV6-5 with TRBJ1-6; D unresolved. The germline V gene encodes CDR1 MNHEY and CDR2 SVGAGI. Trimming pared 8 bases from V and 7 bases from J, leaving 12 bases between. This CDR3 has 13 residues. DNA for the CDR3: TGTGCCAGCCTCGTTACATACAATTCACCCCTCCACTTT. Its translation: CASLVTYNSPLHF.

The chain links TRBV27 to TRBJ1-2; D call uncertain. V gave up 4 bases and J gave up 2 bases, with 14 bases separating them. CDR3 length: 15 residues. CDR1 is MNHEY and CDR2 is SMNVEV in the germline V gene (reference sequence). The CDR3 DNA reads TGTGCCAGCAGTTCCTCCCGGACGGGGAACTATGGCTACACCTTC. It specifies CASSSSRTGNYGYTF.

The V gene is TRBV19, the J gene TRBJ1-1; 11 nucleotides agree with TRBD1. The ends lost 3 bases at V and 4 bases at J; junction bases unmatched: 4. Germline V CDR1 and CDR2: LNHDA, SQIVND (reference sequence). The CDR3 covers 15 residues. Written as DNA, the CDR3 is TGTGCCAGTAGTATGGACAGGGGGCGAGCCACTGAAGCTTTCTTT. It is translated as CASSMDRGRATEAFF.